Listed below are T cell receptor beta chains from one sample, sequenced in a study of lymphopenia after photon versus proton radiotherapy. Data came from immunoSEQ multiplex PCR; TCRdb stores just in-frame clones and leaves some out. The table has more than 45,000 clones, more than 90% seen once. Sequencing was performed on peripheral blood, taken from a patient treated with photon-based radiotherapy. These receptors came from a woman in her thirties or forties with cholangiocarcinoma. The CDR3 runs from the conserved cysteine through the conserved F or W. The D gene is left open where the match is weak. Some rows mark clone size as missing; the rest say once, few, many or name a class of expanded clone.

abundance	v_gene	j_gene	len	d_gene	CDR3aa	CDR3nt
.	TRBV4-3	TRBJ2-7	16	.	CASSQSMEQGPYEQYF	TGCGCCAGCAGCCAATCCATGGAACAGGGACCCTACGAGCAGTACTTC
.	TRBV7-8	TRBJ1-4	14	.	CASTLGGAGEKLFF	TGTGCCAGCACCCTAGGGGGGGCAGGGGAAAAACTGTTTTTT
.	TRBV5-1	TRBJ2-7	15	TRBD1	CASSLDRGFPYEQYF	TGCGCCAGCAGCTTGGACAGGGGATTCCCCTACGAGCAGTACTTC
once	TRBV19	TRBJ1-5	16	.	CASSISASGFGQPQHF	TGTGCCAGTAGTATTTCCGCGTCCGGGTTCGGCCAGCCCCAGCATTTT
.	TRBV6-1	TRBJ1-2	10	.	CASSLYGYTF	TGTGCCAGCAGTCTCTATGGCTACACCTTC
few	TRBV18	TRBJ2-7	13	.	CASSPPVSYEQYF	TGTGCCAGCTCACCACCGGTCAGCTACGAGCAGTACTTC
.	TRBV7-8	TRBJ2-7	14	.	CASSSGQSSYEQYF	TGTGCCAGCAGCAGCGGACAAAGCTCCTACGAGCAGTACTTC
once	TRBV27	TRBJ2-3	11	.	CASRVSDTQYF	TGTGCCAGCAGGGTTTCAGATACGCAGTATTTT
.	TRBV4-1	TRBJ1-6	17	TRBD1	CASSQRTGSSYNSPLHF	TGCGCCAGCAGCCAACGGACAGGAAGCTCCTATAATTCACCCCTCCACTTT
.	TRBV7-2	TRBJ2-5	11	.	CASSRDQTQYF	TGTGCCAGCAGCCGTGACCAGACCCAGTACTTC
.	TRBV19	TRBJ1-2	14	TRBD1	CASTGTGETYGYTF	TGTGCCAGCACAGGGACAGGGGAGACCTATGGCTACACCTTC
.	TRBV15	TRBJ1-1	16	.	CATSRDRRERYTEAFF	TGTGCCACCAGCAGAGATAGGAGGGAGAGGTACACTGAAGCTTTCTTT
.	TRBV12-5	TRBJ2-4	18	TRBD2	CASGLLSGGPTPKNIQYF	TGTGCTAGTGGTTTATTGAGCGGGGGACCTACTCCCAAAAACATTCAGTACTTC
.	TRBV6-6	TRBJ2-7	16	TRBD1	CASSYSGQGGSYEQYF	TGTGCCAGCAGTTACTCGGGACAGGGGGGATCCTACGAGCAGTACTTC
.	TRBV4-1	TRBJ2-7	13	.	CASSQTGVGEQYF	TGCGCCAGCAGCCAGACCGGGGTAGGAGAGCAGTACTTC
.	TRBV7-7	TRBJ2-2	16	.	CASSLGKPPNTGELFF	TGTGCTAGCAGCTTGGGCAAACCCCCGAACACCGGGGAGCTGTTTTTT